This entry concerns a single T cell receptor (beta chain). The specificity of this receptor is unknown. Base qualities are not provided; no much larger clone lies one nucleotide away. Libraries came from PCR. These reads were obtained on an Illumina HiSeq 2500. To reduce PCR and sequencing biases, unique molecular identifiers were built into the TCR beta cDNA libraries. Roughly 500,000 cDNA molecules were obtained for every 1 to 10 million input T cells, so each molecule roughly corresponded to one T cell. Patient libraries were prepared and sequenced with the same protocol used for the earlier healthy control dataset. Samples belonging to the same batch were prepared together, multiplexed and sequenced on a shared HiSeq lane. Per the authors' processing: Raw barcoded reads were processed with MIGEC, discarding single-read molecular identifier groups before consensus assembly and CDR3 extraction. VDJtools was used for post-analysis of the clonotype tables, and diversity was normalized by down-sampling every dataset to the size of the smallest sample. Repertoire overlap clustering matched CDR3 amino acid but not nucleotide sequences to correct batch-related cross-sample contamination. TCRdb reprocessing: public reads trimmed at Q25 with fastp, clones called with MiXCR, in-frame beta chains kept. When rows share a CDR3 protein, they turn into one entry using the most common DNA and genes. The authors' filters were not applied to this entry. The sample yields about 160,000 distinct CDR3 sequences; around 36% were counted once. Roughly 28% of the sample is taken by the ten largest.

The data derive from a study of post-analysis software for immune sequencing data (dated by TCRdb to 2015 to 2017). Concerning the study at large: Disease courses on record covered relapsing-remitting, secondary progressive and progressive-relapsing multiple sclerosis, though some patients had no subtype annotation. The patient repertoires were compared against 11 previously published healthy control repertoires obtained from donors aged about 6 to 25 years. A subset of samples was prepared in parallel using single-end sample barcoding, then pooled and co-amplified after Illumina adapter ligation.

Overall results and qualifications from the work: Strong co-clustering of samples prepared in the same batch was shown by direct clustering with F measure, prompting a batch-effect correction. Multiple sclerosis patients had significantly lower normalized Chao1 diversity than controls, a result that suggests substantial peripheral T-cell clonal expansion. The control group was slightly older than the multiple sclerosis patient group.

The intended sense of this specimen's time point label: second blood draw from one MS patient after hematopoietic stem cell transplantation. To demonstrate the VDJtools post-analysis software, the study profiled TCR beta repertoires from the peripheral blood of about a dozen young patients with multiple sclerosis. The multiple sclerosis patients were children and adolescents ranging in age from about 6 to 17 years. Specimen: blood, collected after autologous hematopoietic stem cell transplantation. This TCR was sampled from a girl aged 10 to 17 with multiple sclerosis. Donor details come from another sample of the same person, matched by shared clones.

The bases read TGTGCCAGCAGTGAAGTCGTGCAGGCCAATCAGCCCCAGCATTTT. The encoded protein is CASSEVVQANQPQHF. The V gene is TRBV6-1 and the J gene is TRBJ1-5; the D segment cannot be called with confidence. Its CDR3 holds 15 amino acids, cysteine through phenylalanine. The DNA shown is the 45-base CDR3, in frame from base 1. Trimming at the junction amounts to 1 base on V and 3 bases on J, and the germline ends lie 10 bases apart. According to the germline V gene, CDR1 reads MNHNS and CDR2 reads SASEGT.